The 18 T cell receptor beta chains given below trace back to one sample, sequenced in a study of CD8 T cells in Susac syndrome. RNA in amounts of about 0.5 to 1 ug was reverse transcribed with random hexamers. TCRdb re-called the immunoSEQ multiplex PCR reads through MiXCR, storing one row per CDR3 protein. This table has approximately 130,000 distinct CDR3 sequences, about 93% appearing once. Sequencing used CD8+ T cells from PBMCs. Receptor source: a human donor with multiple sclerosis.

This clonotype was seen only once. The chain combines TRBV10-3 with TRBJ2-1, with D perhaps matching TRBD1 (5 bases). V lost 10 bases, J lost 6 bases, and 10 bases lay in between. There are 11 residues in the CDR3. Germline V lookup: CDR1 ENHRY, CDR2 SYGVKD. In nucleotides, the CDR3 is TGTGCCACGACAGCCAGCAATGAGCAGTTCTTC. The encoded protein is CATTASNEQFF.

Only one count was recorded for this clonotype. The chain links TRBV29-1 to TRBJ2-3; D is possibly TRBD2 (6 bases). Germline V lookup: CDR1 SQVTM, CDR2 ANQGSEA. The CDR3 spans 13 residues. Trimming removed 3 bases at V and 2 bases at J, with 9 bases between. In DNA, the CDR3 is TGCAGCGTTGAGGGGGAGGCCACAGATACGCAGTATTTT. Its protein product is CSVEGEATDTQYF.

The chain carries TRBV29-1 and TRBJ1-5, with D perhaps matching TRBD1 (6 bases). Trimming cost V 3 bases and J 3 bases, with 12 bases left between them. The CDR3 is 14 residues long. From germline, CDR1 is SQVTM and CDR2 ANQGSEA. DNA for the CDR3: TGCAGCGTTGATACAGGGCACTCCAATCAGCCCCAGCATTTT. Translating gives CSVDTGHSNQPQHF.

The V and J genes are TRBV5-1 and TRBJ1-2, with TRBD1 matching over 7 bases. CDR1 is SGHRS and CDR2 is YFSETQ in the germline V gene. The ends lost 3 bases at V and 2 bases at J; junction bases unmatched: 1. This CDR3 spans 13 amino acids. CDR3 sequence reads: CASSWGQNYGYTF. The DNA of the CDR3 is TGCGCCAGCAGCTGGGGACAGAACTATGGCTACACCTTC.

This chain joins TRBV7-8 and TRBJ2-3; 10 nucleotides agree with TRBD2. From germline, CDR1 is SGHVS and CDR2 FQNEAQ. This CDR3 has 14 residues. Trimming cost V 0 bases and J 6 bases; bases outside gene matches: 0. The CDR3 is CASSLATSGDTQYF. The CDR3 region has the DNA TGTGCCAGCAGCTTAGCGACTAGCGGGGATACGCAGTATTTT.

The gene calls are TRBV7-9 and TRBJ1-3; D call uncertain. With 2 bases removed from V and 0 bases from J, the gap between germline ends came to 2 bases. This CDR3 spans 13 amino acids. Germline values: CDR1 SEHNR, CDR2 FQNEAQ (reference sequence). The CDR3, as DNA: TGTGCCAGCAGCTTACTCTCTGGAAACACCATATATTTT. It is translated as CASSLLSGNTIYF.

CDR3 sequence (DNA): TGTGCCAGCAGCCAAGAAGTGGTATCCGAGCAGTACTTC. Translated, it gives CASSQEVVSEQYF. J is TRBJ2-7 and V is TRBV14; D is unresolved. Trimming took off 0 bases at V and 6 bases at J, with 9 bases between the two ends. The germline CDR1 and CDR2 sequences are SGHDN and FVKESK. The CDR3 sequence is 13 residues long. Based on the CDR3 plus reference TRBV14 and TRBJ2-7, the full variable domain is EAGVTQFPSHSVIEKGQTVTLRCDPISGHDNLYWYRRVMGKEIKFLLHFVKESKQDESGMPNNRFLAERTGGTYSTLKVQPAELEDSGVYFCASSQEVVSEQYFGPGTRLTVT.

The chain carries TRBV12-3 or TRBV12-4 and TRBJ2-1; D ambiguous. The CDR3 is 14 residues long. Trimming removed 0 bases at V and 0 bases at J, with 3 bases between. The CDR3 sequence is CASSLASSYNEQFF. The CDR3 coding sequence is TGTGCCAGCAGTTTAGCTAGCTCCTACAATGAGCAGTTCTTC.

This clonotype was picked up one time. The chain uses TRBV9 and TRBJ1-2, with 8 bases that match TRBD1. Losses at the gene ends were 5 bases for V and 7 bases for J; bases not matched to a gene: 7. The germline gives CDR1 SGDLS, CDR2 YYNGEE. The CDR3 is 13 residues long. The CDR3 sequence is CASRADRVGGYTF. The CDR3 nucleotides are TGTGCCAGCAGAGCGGACAGGGTGGGTGGCTACACCTTC.

J is TRBJ2-2 and V is TRBV9, with TRBD2 identical over 9 bases. This CDR3 region has 16 residues. Germline V lookup: CDR1 SGDLS, CDR2 YYNGEE. V lost 0 bases, J lost 6 bases, and 6 bases stayed unmatched. CDR3 residues: CASSVGLAGESGELFF. DNA for the CDR3: TGTGCCAGCAGCGTAGGCTTAGCGGGAGAGTCCGGGGAGCTGTTTTTT.

This chain uses TRBV19 with TRBJ2-3, with 8 bases aligning to TRBD1. Germline V lookup: CDR1 LNHDA, CDR2 SQIVND (reference sequence). V dropped 3 bases and J dropped 2; count of bases not matched to a gene: 10. The CDR3 is 17 amino acids. DNA of the CDR3: TGTGCCAGTAGTATCCTCACCGGGACAGGTTACACAGATACGCAGTATTTT. Translating gives CASSILTGTGYTDTQYF.

The chain links TRBV6-2 or TRBV6-3 to TRBJ2-1; D unresolved. The CDR3 runs 14 residues. V was trimmed by 5 bases and J by 10 bases, leaving 18 bases between them. Germline CDR1 reads MNHEY; CDR2 reads SVGEGT. The DNA for the CDR3 is TGTGCCAGCAGTCCTTTTGGAGAAGCAACCGAGCAGTTCTTC. Translation: CASSPFGEATEQFF.

This chain joins TRBV28 and TRBJ2-5; 10 positions match TRBD1. After removal of 5 bases from V and 7 bases from J, the junction contained 10 bases not matched to a gene. This CDR3 spans 15 amino acids. Germline CDR1 is MDHEN and CDR2 is SYDVKM. The chain's CDR3 is CASSVAGTGAMTQYF. In nucleotides, the CDR3 is TGTGCCAGCAGTGTCGCCGGGACAGGGGCTATGACCCAGTACTTC.

This clonotype has just a few counts. The chain couples TRBV6-5 to TRBJ2-1, with 7 positions matching TRBD2. The CDR3 spans 16 residues. CDR1 MNHEY and CDR2 SVGAGI come from the germline V gene. The ends lost 0 bases at V and 3 bases at J; junction bases unmatched: 5. CDR3 amino acids: CASSYSAGEIYNEQFF. CDR3 nucleotides: TGTGCCAGCAGTTACTCGGCGGGAGAGATCTACAATGAGCAGTTCTTC.

V gene TRBV28 combines with J gene TRBJ2-7; D might be TRBD1 (6 bases). This CDR3 is 14 amino acids long. V lost 6 bases and J lost 1, with 13 bases in between. Germline V CDR1 and CDR2: MDHEN, SYDVKM. CDR3 amino acids: CASRPGTPSYEQYF. In nucleotides, the CDR3 is TGTGCCAGCAGGCCTGGGACACCTTCCTACGAGCAGTACTTC.

The chain couples TRBV19 to TRBJ1-5, with 8 bases that match TRBD1. Germline V gene sequence: CDR1 LNHDA, CDR2 SQIVND (reference sequence). V lost 5 bases, J lost 3 bases, and 6 bases stayed unmatched. The CDR3 covers 15 residues. This chain's CDR3 is CASSSTGAFNQPQHF. The DNA of the CDR3 is TGTGCCAGTAGTTCGACAGGGGCCTTCAATCAGCCCCAGCATTTT. The full variable domain, in which reference TRBV19 and TRBJ1-5 provide the parts outside the CDR3, is DGGITQSPKYLFRKEGQNVTLSCEQNLNHDAMYWYRQDPGQGLRLIYYSQIVNDFQKGDIAEGYSVSREKKESFPLTVTSAQKNPTAFYLCASSSTGAFNQPQHFGDGTRLSIL.

This rearrangement joins TRBV28 to TRBJ2-3, with a tentative D call TRBD1 (6 bases). Trimming took off 3 bases at V and 9 bases at J, with 16 bases between the two ends. CDR3 length equals 14 residues. Looked up from germline, CDR1 is MDHEN and CDR2 is SYDVKM. The CDR3 protein is CASSFSGGDNTQYF. Written as DNA, the CDR3 is TGTGCCAGCAGTTTTTCTGGGGGCGATAACACGCAGTATTTT.

V is TRBV29-1 and J is TRBJ2-5; 7 bases map to TRBD1. V trimming: 1 base; J trimming: 2 bases; junction bases outside the gene matches: 1. This CDR3 has 13 amino acids. Per the germline V gene, CDR1 is SQVTM and CDR2 is ANQGSEA. In nucleotides, the CDR3 is TGCAGCGTTGAAGGGGGACAGCAAGAGACCCAGTACTTC. Translating gives CSVEGGQQETQYF. Together with reference TRBV29-1 and TRBJ2-5, the CDR3 gives the full variable domain: SAVISQKPSRDICQRGTSLTIQCQVDSQVTMMFWYRQQPGQSLTLIATANQGSEATYESGFVIDKFPISRPNLTFSTLTVSNMSPEDSSIYLCSVEGGQQETQYFGPGTRLLVL.